The next 32 T cell receptor beta chains were all read from a single sample in a study of blood T cell repertoires in COVID-19. Sequenced by immunoSEQ multiplex PCR; TCRdb stores in-frame clones only, minus some. The data show under 300,000 clones, about nine tenths seen once. Sequences were obtained from peripheral blood. All receptors come from a middle-aged woman who had recovered from COVID-19.

V and J are TRBV5-8 and TRBJ2-2; D gene ambiguous. This CDR3 region has 14 residues. Germline V gives CDR1 SGHTS, CDR2 YDEGEE. Trimming stripped 0 bases from V and 0 bases from J, with 3 bases between. CDR3 bases: TGTGCCAGCAGCTTGGCGGCGAACACCGGGGAGCTGTTTTTT. It specifies CASSLAANTGELFF.

The genes are TRBV4-1 and TRBJ2-2, with 13 bases lining up with TRBD2. The germline gives CDR1 MGHRA, CDR2 YSYEKL. This CDR3 is built from 18 residues. Germline trimming cut 3 bases from V and 7 bases from J; bases unmatched to any gene: 11. This chain's CDR3 is CASSHPWTSGRTSGELFF. The CDR3, as DNA: TGCGCCAGCAGCCATCCTTGGACTAGCGGGAGAACGAGCGGGGAGCTGTTTTTT.

The chain employs TRBV19 and TRBJ1-2, with TRBD1 matching over 7 bases. J gave up 8 bases and V 5 bases, and 8 bases lay outside the gene matches. CDR1 LNHDA and CDR2 SQIVND come from the germline V gene (reference sequence). The CDR3 totals 13 residues. DNA of the CDR3: TGTGCCAGTAGTCTCGACAGGGTTGGGGGCTACACCTTC. Its translation: CASSLDRVGGYTF. Combining the CDR3 with reference TRBV19 and TRBJ1-2 gives the whole variable domain DGGITQSPKYLFRKEGQNVTLSCEQNLNHDAMYWYRQDPGQGLRLIYYSQIVNDFQKGDIAEGYSVSREKKESFPLTVTSAQKNPTAFYLCASSLDRVGGYTFGSGTRLTVV.

This clone was detected only once. V and J are TRBV7-9 and TRBJ1-3; tentative D call: TRBD1 (5 bases). The length of the CDR3 is 16 residues. The ends were cut back, 1 base at V and 2 bases at J, with 12 bases in the middle. In germline, CDR1 is SEHNR, CDR2 FQNEAQ (reference sequence). This CDR3 is CASSLGAPGPGNTIYF. CDR3 sequence (DNA): TGTGCCAGCAGCTTAGGGGCGCCAGGGCCTGGAAACACCATATATTTT.

The chain joins TRBV19 to TRBJ2-7; 8 bases align to TRBD1. This CDR3 contains 14 residues. Germline trimming cut 5 bases from V and 5 bases from J; bases unmatched to any gene: 8. Per germline, CDR1 LNHDA and CDR2 SQIVND (reference sequence). DNA of the CDR3: TGTGCCAGTAGTGGGGACAGGCGGAGTAACGAGCAGTACTTC. This sequence encodes CASSGDRRSNEQYF.

The CDR3 DNA is TGTGCCAGCAGCAGACTAGCGGGAGGGCTTTACAATGAGCAGTTCTTC. Translation gives CASSRLAGGLYNEQFF. The chain recombines TRBV11-3 with TRBJ2-1, with TRBD2 matching over 14 bases. Germline CDR1 is SGHNT and CDR2 is YENEEA. The junction had 4 bases not matched to a gene; V was cut back by 5 bases and J by 4 bases. CDR3 length: 16 residues.

The chain carries TRBV24-1 and TRBJ2-1; tentatively, D is TRBD1 (5 bases). Germline CDR1 KGHDR, CDR2 SFDVKD. The CDR3 contains 15 residues. V was pared by 5 bases and J by 4 bases, with 14 bases between. The CDR3 bases are TGTGCCACCAGTGCCCTAGGTACAGGTTACAATGAGCAGTTCTTC. Its protein product is CATSALGTGYNEQFF.

The genes are TRBV2 and TRBJ1-2, with 8 bases that match TRBD1. This CDR3 region has 14 residues. In germline, CDR1 is SNHLY, CDR2 FYNNEI. The J segment lost 5 bases and the V segment lost 6 bases, leaving 8 bases of the junction unmatched. The CDR3 DNA reads as TGTGCCAGCAGGAAAACCGGGACAGGTTATGGCTACACCTTC. Its translation is CASRKTGTGYGYTF.

This chain links TRBV19 with TRBJ1-5, with 7 nucleotides matching TRBD1. Per germline, CDR1 LNHDA and CDR2 SQIVND (reference sequence). The CDR3 consists of 17 residues. Unmatched junction bases numbered 9, after V lost 4 bases and J lost 0 bases. CDR3 sequence: CASSTIAGTVSNQPQHF. As DNA, the CDR3 is TGTGCCAGTAGTACCATCGCCGGGACAGTTAGCAATCAGCCCCAGCATTTT.

A single count supports this clone. This chain uses TRBV11-2 with TRBJ2-1, with 10 bases matching TRBD2. CDR1 is SGHAT, CDR2 FQNNGV, per germline. CDR3 size: 15 residues. V dropped 6 bases and J dropped 7; count of bases not matched to a gene: 9. The CDR3 loop reads CASSSYRTSGNEQFF. The CDR3 nucleotides read TGTGCCAGCAGTTCATACCGGACTAGCGGAAATGAGCAGTTCTTC.

This clone was observed a few times. This same CDR3 is encoded by further DNA sequences in the sample. This chain joins TRBV19 and TRBJ1-2; 7 positions agree with TRBD1. Germline lookup yields CDR1 LNHDA and CDR2 SQIVND (reference sequence). The CDR3 loop spans 12 amino acids. V shed 6 bases and J 7 bases; nucleotides not matched to a gene: 5. CDR3 nucleotide sequence: TGTGCCAGTAGAGACAGGGTCGGTGGCTACACCTTC. This codes for CASRDRVGGYTF.

This rearrangement joins TRBV5-8 to TRBJ2-5, with TRBD2 matching 7 bases. The germline gives CDR1 SGHTS, CDR2 YDEGEE. J gave up 6 bases and V 2 bases, and 10 bases lay outside the gene matches. The CDR3 totals 15 residues. CDR3 region: CASSFPWGGKKTQYF. DNA of the CDR3: TGTGCCAGCAGCTTCCCCTGGGGAGGGAAGAAGACCCAGTACTTC.

The V gene is TRBV18, the J gene TRBJ2-7; TRBD1 matches at 9 bases. This CDR3 has 13 residues. The junction had 7 bases not matched to a gene; V was cut back by 8 bases and J by 5 bases. The germline gives CDR1 KGHSH, CDR2 LQKENI. CDR3 nucleotide sequence: TGTGCCAGCCTCCGGGACAGGGACGACGAGCAGTACTTC. Its translation is CASLRDRDDEQYF.

J is TRBJ2-3 and V is TRBV3-1 (or the pseudogene TRBV3-2); 9 bases agree with TRBD2. CDR1 LGHDT and CDR2 YNNKEL come from the germline V gene (reference sequence). This CDR3 has 14 residues. The V and J ends lost 8 bases and 2 bases, in that order; junction bases with no gene match: 5. CDR3 protein: CASSSSGNTDTQYF. In DNA, the CDR3 is TGTGCCAGCTCCTCTAGCGGGAACACAGATACGCAGTATTTT.

The chain recombines TRBV5-4 with TRBJ2-7; D not resolved. Germline CDR1 is SGHNT and CDR2 is YYREEE (reference sequence). The CDR3 is 14 amino acids. V gave up 1 base and J gave up 5 bases, with 13 bases separating them. Here the CDR3 reads CASSLIGTEHEQYF. Written as DNA, the CDR3 is TGTGCCAGCAGCTTGATCGGTACGGAGCACGAGCAGTACTTC.

CDR3 nucleotides: TGTGCCAGCAGCCAAGAAGCAAGCTCTGGAAACACCATATATTTT. Protein product: CASSQEASSGNTIYF. The V and J genes are TRBV4-2 and TRBJ1-3; no definite D call. The germline V gene encodes CDR1 LGHNA and CDR2 YNFKEQ. Trimming took 0 bases from V and 0 from J, leaving 6 bases between them. CDR3 size: 15 residues.

The chain recombines TRBV6-6 with TRBJ1-5; D is possibly TRBD1 (5 bases). Germline CDR1 reads MNHNY; CDR2 reads SVGAGI (reference sequence). The ends were cut back, 0 bases at V and 6 bases at J, with 15 bases in the middle. The CDR3 loop spans 16 amino acids. CDR3 amino acids: CASSYSIGASSQPQHF. CDR3 bases: TGTGCCAGCAGTTACTCGATAGGGGCCAGCTCTCAGCCCCAGCATTTT.

The chain carries TRBV9 and TRBJ1-6; D is unclear. Trimming stripped 0 bases from V and 10 bases from J, with 11 bases between. The CDR3 is 14 residues long. Germline V gene sequence: CDR1 SGDLS, CDR2 YYNGEE. This CDR3 is CASSVGGDESPLHF. DNA for the CDR3: TGTGCCAGCAGCGTAGGCGGGGATGAGTCACCCCTCCACTTT. Full variable domain (outside the CDR3, taken from reference TRBV9 and TRBJ1-6): DSGVTQTPKHLITATGQRVTLRCSPRSGDLSVYWYQQSLDQGLQFLIQYYNGEERAKGNILERFSAQQFPDLHSELNLSSLELGDSALYFCASSVGGDESPLHFGNGTRLTVT.

V and J are TRBV11-3 and TRBJ2-5, with 14 bases fitting TRBD2. The CDR3 is made up of 15 amino acids. CDR1 and CDR2 (germline): SGHNT, YENEEA. With V trimmed by 4 bases and J by 4 bases, 2 bases remained unmatched. CDR3 sequence: CASSYGLAGGETQYF. The CDR3 nucleotides read TGTGCCAGCAGCTACGGACTAGCGGGAGGAGAGACCCAGTACTTC.

J is TRBJ2-1 and V is TRBV11-2; D perhaps matches TRBD2 (6 bases). The CDR3 consists of 15 residues. Germline-derived CDR1 and CDR2 are SGHAT and FQNNGV. The germline V and J ends were trimmed by 1 base and 7 bases, with 14 bases remaining between them. CDR3 nucleotide sequence: TGTGCCAGCAGCTTAGCTCTGGCGGGGAATAATGAGCAGTTCTTC. It encodes CASSLALAGNNEQFF.

This chain uses TRBV7-9 with TRBJ2-3, with D possibly matching TRBD2 (5 bases). Trimming cost V 5 bases and J 4 bases, with 13 bases left between them. Germline CDR1 SEHNR, CDR2 FQNEAQ (reference sequence). The CDR3 totals 14 residues. The CDR3 here is CASSLEGVADTQYF. The CDR3 DNA follows: TGTGCCAGCAGCCTTGAGGGTGTAGCAGATACGCAGTATTTT. Drawing the rest from reference TRBV7-9 and TRBJ2-3, the complete variable domain is DTGVSQNPRHKITKRGQNVTFRCDPISEHNRLYWYRQTLGQGPEFLTYFQNEAQLEKSRLLSDRFSAERPKGSFSTLEIQRTEQGDSAMYLCASSLEGVADTQYFGPGTRLTVL.

The chain combines TRBV9 with TRBJ2-1, with 7 nucleotides matching TRBD2. Germline lookup yields CDR1 SGDLS and CDR2 YYNGEE. The CDR3 contains 18 residues. With V trimmed by 4 bases and J by 0 bases, 13 bases remained unmatched. CDR3 DNA: TGTGCCAGCAGCCCCCGGGAGGAGGGTGGGAGCTCCTACAATGAGCAGTTCTTC. It is translated as CASSPREEGGSSYNEQFF.

J is TRBJ2-3 and V is TRBV19; 7 positions match TRBD2. V was pared by 8 bases and J by 1 base, with 9 bases of the junction left unmatched. This CDR3 is 15 amino acids long. From germline, CDR1 is LNHDA and CDR2 SQIVND (reference sequence). CDR3 residues: CASSQRGGGTDTQYF. The DNA for the CDR3 is TGTGCCAGTTCGCAGCGGGGCGGGGGCACAGATACGCAGTATTTT. The variable domain in full, with the rest retrieved from reference TRBV19 and TRBJ2-3, is DGGITQSPKYLFRKEGQNVTLSCEQNLNHDAMYWYRQDPGQGLRLIYYSQIVNDFQKGDIAEGYSVSREKKESFPLTVTSAQKNPTAFYLCASSQRGGGTDTQYFGPGTRLTVL.

The CDR3 region has the DNA TGTGCCAGCAGCGCTATAGCCTCCACAGGAGATCTCTACGAGCAGTACTTC. Protein sequence: CASSAIASTGDLYEQYF. This chain uses TRBV7-2 with TRBJ2-7; perhaps TRBD1 as D (5 bases). The CDR3 has 17 residues. Germline values: CDR1 SGHTA, CDR2 FQGNSA. V dropped 5 bases and J dropped 3 bases, with 23 bases sitting between them.

The V gene is TRBV7-9, the J gene TRBJ2-5; tentatively, D is TRBD2 (7 bases). Germline assignment: CDR1 SEHNR and CDR2 FQNEAQ (reference sequence). This CDR3 is 16 amino acids long. V dropped 5 bases and J dropped 0 bases, with 16 bases sitting between them. The CDR3 spells CASSTPGGPHQETQYF. For the CDR3, the DNA is TGTGCCAGCAGCACGCCGGGGGGCCCGCACCAAGAGACCCAGTACTTC.

Only a few counts were recorded for this clone. The chain is built from TRBV3-1 (or the pseudogene TRBV3-2) and TRBJ1-1, with 9 bases aligning to TRBD1. The CDR3 has 15 amino acids. V was pared by 1 base and J by 4 bases, with 4 bases of the junction left unmatched. The germline V gene encodes CDR1 LGHDT and CDR2 YNNKEL (reference sequence). This CDR3 is CASSQALQGATEAFF. The CDR3 DNA reads as TGTGCCAGCAGCCAAGCATTACAGGGGGCCACTGAAGCTTTCTTT.

The sample holds a few counts of this clone. The genes are TRBV6-5 and TRBJ2-3, with 7 bases identical to TRBD1. V dropped 7 bases and J dropped 7; count of bases not matched to a gene: 5. This CDR3 is 12 amino acids long. Germline CDR1 and CDR2: MNHEY and SVGAGI. The CDR3 spells CASNRGGNTQYF. Written as DNA, the CDR3 is TGTGCCAGCAACAGGGGTGGAAATACGCAGTATTTT.

The chain has TRBV9 and TRBJ2-3; 13 nucleotides align to TRBD2. The length of the CDR3 is 18 residues. Germline V gene sequence: CDR1 SGDLS, CDR2 YYNGEE. V lost 3 bases and J lost 2; bases outside the gene matches: 9. This chain's CDR3 is CASSGGTSGIYLTDTQYF. The CDR3 coding sequence is TGTGCCAGCAGCGGCGGGACTAGCGGGATCTACCTCACAGATACGCAGTATTTT.

The gene calls are TRBV18 and TRBJ2-1; D unresolved. Per the germline V gene, CDR1 is KGHSH and CDR2 is LQKENI. The CDR3 sequence is 14 residues long. V was cut by 5 bases and J by 5 bases, with 13 bases left in between. This chain's CDR3 is CASSYVAVNNEQFF. The DNA of the CDR3 is TGTGCCAGCTCATATGTGGCGGTTAACAATGAGCAGTTCTTC.

This chain uses TRBV9 with TRBJ1-2, with D hard to call. V was pared by 0 bases and J by 2 bases, with 8 bases between. The CDR3 has 14 residues. CDR1 is SGDLS, CDR2 YYNGEE, per germline. The CDR3 is CASSVALPNYGYTF. CDR3 bases: TGTGCCAGCAGCGTAGCCCTCCCGAACTATGGCTACACCTTC.

This clone came up once. This sequence joins TRBV6-5 and TRBJ1-3; the D gene is possibly TRBD1 (6 bases). Germline CDR1 is MNHEY and CDR2 is SVGAGI. Deletions cut 7 bases from V and 2 bases from J, with 12 bases between. The CDR3 extends over 14 amino acids. The CDR3 loop reads CASKFQGTGNTIYF. In DNA form, the CDR3 reads TGTGCCAGCAAATTTCAGGGGACTGGAAACACCATATATTTT.

This chain joins TRBV28 and TRBJ2-7; the match to TRBD1 covers 8 bases. Losses at the gene ends were 7 bases for V and 0 bases for J; bases not matched to a gene: 8. The CDR3 length is 15 residues. Germline-derived CDR1 and CDR2 are MDHEN and SYDVKM. The CDR3, as DNA: TGTGCCAGCACCAAGGGACAGGCGATCTCCTACGAGCAGTACTTC. It encodes CASTKGQAISYEQYF.